The source of this T cell receptor beta chain is a study of shared clonotypes between healthy human individuals. Method: immunoSEQ multiplex PCR; TCRdb's copy keeps in-frame clones and lacks some. Among about 680,000 clones, around 92% were seen once, and the ten largest hold 24%. CD8 cells classed as naive were CD45RO-negative and positively selected for CCR7, excluding terminally differentiated effector memory CD45RA+ cells. This CDR3 contains 17 residues. Germline loops: CDR1 SGHTA, CDR2 FQGNSA. The V segment lost 1 base and the J segment 5 bases; nucleotides outside the gene matches: 11. V is TRBV7-2 and J is TRBJ2-5; 9 positions match TRBD1. The sequenced sample was naive CD8+ T cells sorted from blood. The receptor was isolated from a man aged 30-40 years in good health. CDR3 loop: CASSLDLQGALGETQYF. CDR3 nucleotides: TGTGCCAGCAGCTTAGATCTACAGGGGGCGCTGGGGGAGACCCAGTACTTC.